The entry that follows covers one T cell receptor (beta chain) sequence. Its antigen has not been determined. No base qualities exist here, and no much larger clone lies one base off it. Patients with autoimmune disease history or receiving systemic immunosuppression were excluded from the trial. Peripheral blood for TCR sequencing was drawn from every dose cohort at baseline, at cycle 4 day 1 and at cycle 7 day 1. The samples were drawn from a first-in-human, open-label, multicenter phase I dose-escalation trial of ivuxolimab. The trial enrolled adults with locally advanced or metastatic head and neck squamous cell, hepatocellular, melanoma or renal cell carcinoma. CD4+ and CD8+ T cells were sorted separately from peripheral blood before TCR sequencing. To sequence the TCRbeta CDR3 region, genomic DNA was isolated from the sorted cells. The immunoSEQ Assay was used for sequencing of TCRbeta CDR3 regions. TCRdb stores this immuneACCESS table with in-frame sequences only. Part of the clones is absent; in the studies checked, under half of the shortfall reflects unresolved V genes, and no reason is known for the rest. The sample table contains about 73,000 clones; only one count was recorded for about 88% of them. Around 2.4% of the sample belongs to the ten largest clones.

The data were obtained in a study of OX40 agonist ivuxolimab in advanced cancers. Regarding the research as a whole: Ivuxolimab, which targeted the costimulatory receptor OX40 (CD134), was an agonistic, fully human IgG2 monoclonal antibody. Prior anti-PD-1, anti-PD-L1 or anti-CTLA-4 therapy was permitted, and checkpoint inhibitors had been received by around 40% of dose-escalation patients. In the dose-escalation cohort, more than 75% of patients were male, and the mean age was approximately 60 years, with a range of roughly 23 to 85. The paper reports the monotherapy dose-escalation portion (N ≈ 50 patients) of the phase I ivuxolimab trial. The purpose of peripheral TCRbeta sequencing was to test whether ivuxolimab changed TCR sequence diversity and led to clonal T-cell expansion. Of the 50 to 55 dose-escalation patients, hepatocellular carcinoma was present in 19, melanoma in some 15, renal cell carcinoma in 9 and head and neck cancer in 9. Intravenous ivuxolimab was administered to patients every 2 weeks at six dose levels: 0.01, 0.1, 0.3, 1.5, 3 and 10 mg/kg. Three dose-escalation patients achieved partial responses, one with hepatocellular carcinoma and two with cutaneous melanoma. Study-wide findings and limitations: After ivuxolimab, more expanded clones were found on average in CD8+ T cells than in CD4+ T cells. Clonal expansion of both CD4+ and CD8+ blood T cells was observed from baseline to week 6 at doses 0.1 to 3.0 mg/kg. Which antigens the clonally expanded peripheral T cells were specific for was not determined. Low levels of normalized T-cell clonal expansion were also seen in some patients who did not respond. Partial responders in the 0.1-3.0 mg/kg groups had among the lowest normalized peripheral clonal expansion, especially among CD8+ T cells.

The CDR3 goes from the cysteine to the phenylalanine over 14 residues. Just CDR3 DNA is preserved here, 42 bases in frame from base 1. Trimming removed 1 base from V and 3 bases from J, leaving 10 bases between the germline ends. CDR1 and CDR2, looked up from the germline V gene, are SGHDN and FVKESK. The TCR originated in an adult with an advanced solid tumor such as melanoma, head and neck, liver or kidney cancer. Sequences were derived from CD4+ or CD8+ T cells sorted from blood, sampled in a trial of the OX40 agonist ivuxolimab. The rearranged segments are TRBV14 and TRBJ2-7; a confident D gene designation cannot be given. The nucleotides are TGTGCCAGCAGCCAAGCCTACTCCGTCTACGAGCAGTACTTC. This is translated as CASSQAYSVYEQYF.